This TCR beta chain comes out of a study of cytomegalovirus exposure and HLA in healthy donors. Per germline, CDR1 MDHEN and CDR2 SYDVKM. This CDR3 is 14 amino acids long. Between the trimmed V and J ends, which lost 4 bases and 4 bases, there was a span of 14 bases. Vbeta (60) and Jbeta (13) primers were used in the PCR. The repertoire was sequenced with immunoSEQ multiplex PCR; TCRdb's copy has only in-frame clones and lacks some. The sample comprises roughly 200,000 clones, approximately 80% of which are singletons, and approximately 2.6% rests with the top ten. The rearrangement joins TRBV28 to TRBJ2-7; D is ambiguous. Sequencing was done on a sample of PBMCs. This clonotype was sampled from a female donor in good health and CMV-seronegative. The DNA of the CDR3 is TGTGCCAGCAGTTCGAGACATAAAGGTTACGAGCAGTACTTC. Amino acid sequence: CASSSRHKGYEQYF.